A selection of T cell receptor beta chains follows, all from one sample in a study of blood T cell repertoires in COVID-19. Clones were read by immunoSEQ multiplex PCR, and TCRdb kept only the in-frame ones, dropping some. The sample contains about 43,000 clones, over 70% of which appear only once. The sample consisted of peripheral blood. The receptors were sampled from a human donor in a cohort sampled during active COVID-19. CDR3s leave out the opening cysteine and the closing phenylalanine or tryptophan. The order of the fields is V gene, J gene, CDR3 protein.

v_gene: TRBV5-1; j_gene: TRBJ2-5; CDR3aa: ASSRGQLQETQY
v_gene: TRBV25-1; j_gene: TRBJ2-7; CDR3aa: ASSAGTYEQY
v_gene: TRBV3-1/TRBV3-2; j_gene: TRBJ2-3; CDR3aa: ASSQVPSGGGSFGTDTQY
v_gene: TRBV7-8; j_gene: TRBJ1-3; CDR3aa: ASSLAPSTGGAYTIY
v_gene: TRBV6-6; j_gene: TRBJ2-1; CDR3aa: ASSKDGTSGNEQF
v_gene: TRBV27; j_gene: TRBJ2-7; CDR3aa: ASSPYPGLAEAYEQY
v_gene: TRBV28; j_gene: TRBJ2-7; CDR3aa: ASSFDRGRYEQY
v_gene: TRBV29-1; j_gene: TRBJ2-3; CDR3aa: STGLAVSTDTQY
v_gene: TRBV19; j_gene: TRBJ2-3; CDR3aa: ASSVAGGPTDTQY
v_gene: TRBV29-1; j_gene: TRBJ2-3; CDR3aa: SVGWTSSSTDTQY
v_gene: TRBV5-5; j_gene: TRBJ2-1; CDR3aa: ASSLLRSGTSGRRGNEQF
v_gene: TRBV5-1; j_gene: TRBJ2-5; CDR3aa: ASSPPVNQETQY
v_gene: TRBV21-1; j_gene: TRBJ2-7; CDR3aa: ASSPSGYEAYEQY
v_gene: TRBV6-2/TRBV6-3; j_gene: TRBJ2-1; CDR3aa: ASSPGTSEYNEQF
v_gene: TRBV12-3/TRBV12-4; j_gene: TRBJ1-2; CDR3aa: ASRPGTAYGYT
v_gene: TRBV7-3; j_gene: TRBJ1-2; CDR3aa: ASSLTATDSYGYT
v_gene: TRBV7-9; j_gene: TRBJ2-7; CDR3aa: ASSLDPGAEQY